This T cell receptor beta chain is drawn from a study of T cell responses to AZD1222 COVID-19 vaccine. Overall study results and limits: In all cases, repertoires were sampled only after the peak T cell response. Spike-specific TCR breadth rose after two AZD1222 doses, and depth rose as well.

The V gene end was trimmed by 5 bases and the J gene end by 6 bases; junction bases not matched to a gene: 8. This CDR3 comprises 15 residues. CDR1 and CDR2 (germline): MDHEN, SYDVKM. About this clone: The target antigen is unknown.

Libraries were prepared by immunoSEQ multiplex PCR; TCRdb keeps only in-frame clonotypes and omits some of them. The sample consists of 100,000 or so clones, more than 90% of them appearing once. This clonotype originated in an adult in good health. This rearrangement joins TRBV28 to TRBJ1-5; 9 positions agree with TRBD1. The sample here was peripheral blood, taken on day 0 of AZD1222 vaccination. Here the CDR3 reads CASSQGGQGGQPQHF. CDR3 DNA sequence: TGTGCCAGCAGTCAGGGGGGACAGGGAGGTCAGCCCCAGCATTTT.